Described below is a single T cell receptor (beta chain) sequence and its context. Its antigen has not been determined. Per-base qualities were not stored, and no clone one base away is much larger. The CDR3 spans 15 residues, from the cysteine through the phenylalanine. Only the CDR3 part of the read is kept: 45 bases, read in frame from the first base. In the germline V gene (reference sequence), CDR1 corresponds to SGHKS and CDR2 to YYEKEE. Trimmed from V: 4 bases; trimmed from J: 1 base; junction bases lacking a gene match: 8. Library preparation was by the immunoSEQ multiplex PCR assay. Sourced from immuneACCESS, this table was stored by TCRdb with only in-frame sequences that have V and J called. A share of the clones is absent; for the studies checked, an unresolved V gene accounts for under half, and the remainder has no known explanation. A total of about 57,000 clones appear in this sample, about 88% of them only once. The top ten clonotypes cover approximately 2% of the sample.

This entry comes from a study of T cell changes during pregnancy in multiple sclerosis (dated by TCRdb to between 2019 and 2020). As for the study more broadly: The study looked at changes in the T cell repertoire across pregnancy in women with multiple sclerosis.

The clonotype was recovered from a female donor with multiple sclerosis, enrolled in a pregnancy study. Here the sequenced sample was peripheral blood, taken after pregnancy. The chain is encoded by TRBV5-5 joined to TRBJ2-7; 7 bases in the junction line up with TRBD1. The nucleotide sequence reads TGTGCCAGCAGCAGAAGGTCGGGACAGTCCTACGAGCAGTACTTC. It codes for CASSRRSGQSYEQYF.